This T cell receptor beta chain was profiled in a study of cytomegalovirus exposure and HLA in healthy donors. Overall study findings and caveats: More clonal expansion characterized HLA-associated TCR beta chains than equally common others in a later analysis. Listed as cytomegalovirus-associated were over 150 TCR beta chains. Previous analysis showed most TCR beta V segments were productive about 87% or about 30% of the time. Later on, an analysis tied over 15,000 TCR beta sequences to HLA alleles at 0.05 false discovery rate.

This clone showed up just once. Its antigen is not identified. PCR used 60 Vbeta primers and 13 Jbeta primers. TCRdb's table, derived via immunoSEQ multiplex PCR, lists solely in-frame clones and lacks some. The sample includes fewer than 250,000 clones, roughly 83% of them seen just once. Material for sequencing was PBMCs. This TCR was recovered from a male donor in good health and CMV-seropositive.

The CDR3 sequence is CASSQVLQGTSEAFF. The DNA for the CDR3 is TGTGCCAGCAGCCAAGTCTTACAGGGTACGTCTGAAGCTTTCTTT. The chain joins TRBV4-2 to TRBJ1-1; TRBD1 might be the D (6 bases). V was clipped by 1 base and J by 6 bases, with 15 bases between them. The CDR3 has 15 amino acids. Looked up from germline, CDR1 is LGHNA and CDR2 is YNFKEQ.